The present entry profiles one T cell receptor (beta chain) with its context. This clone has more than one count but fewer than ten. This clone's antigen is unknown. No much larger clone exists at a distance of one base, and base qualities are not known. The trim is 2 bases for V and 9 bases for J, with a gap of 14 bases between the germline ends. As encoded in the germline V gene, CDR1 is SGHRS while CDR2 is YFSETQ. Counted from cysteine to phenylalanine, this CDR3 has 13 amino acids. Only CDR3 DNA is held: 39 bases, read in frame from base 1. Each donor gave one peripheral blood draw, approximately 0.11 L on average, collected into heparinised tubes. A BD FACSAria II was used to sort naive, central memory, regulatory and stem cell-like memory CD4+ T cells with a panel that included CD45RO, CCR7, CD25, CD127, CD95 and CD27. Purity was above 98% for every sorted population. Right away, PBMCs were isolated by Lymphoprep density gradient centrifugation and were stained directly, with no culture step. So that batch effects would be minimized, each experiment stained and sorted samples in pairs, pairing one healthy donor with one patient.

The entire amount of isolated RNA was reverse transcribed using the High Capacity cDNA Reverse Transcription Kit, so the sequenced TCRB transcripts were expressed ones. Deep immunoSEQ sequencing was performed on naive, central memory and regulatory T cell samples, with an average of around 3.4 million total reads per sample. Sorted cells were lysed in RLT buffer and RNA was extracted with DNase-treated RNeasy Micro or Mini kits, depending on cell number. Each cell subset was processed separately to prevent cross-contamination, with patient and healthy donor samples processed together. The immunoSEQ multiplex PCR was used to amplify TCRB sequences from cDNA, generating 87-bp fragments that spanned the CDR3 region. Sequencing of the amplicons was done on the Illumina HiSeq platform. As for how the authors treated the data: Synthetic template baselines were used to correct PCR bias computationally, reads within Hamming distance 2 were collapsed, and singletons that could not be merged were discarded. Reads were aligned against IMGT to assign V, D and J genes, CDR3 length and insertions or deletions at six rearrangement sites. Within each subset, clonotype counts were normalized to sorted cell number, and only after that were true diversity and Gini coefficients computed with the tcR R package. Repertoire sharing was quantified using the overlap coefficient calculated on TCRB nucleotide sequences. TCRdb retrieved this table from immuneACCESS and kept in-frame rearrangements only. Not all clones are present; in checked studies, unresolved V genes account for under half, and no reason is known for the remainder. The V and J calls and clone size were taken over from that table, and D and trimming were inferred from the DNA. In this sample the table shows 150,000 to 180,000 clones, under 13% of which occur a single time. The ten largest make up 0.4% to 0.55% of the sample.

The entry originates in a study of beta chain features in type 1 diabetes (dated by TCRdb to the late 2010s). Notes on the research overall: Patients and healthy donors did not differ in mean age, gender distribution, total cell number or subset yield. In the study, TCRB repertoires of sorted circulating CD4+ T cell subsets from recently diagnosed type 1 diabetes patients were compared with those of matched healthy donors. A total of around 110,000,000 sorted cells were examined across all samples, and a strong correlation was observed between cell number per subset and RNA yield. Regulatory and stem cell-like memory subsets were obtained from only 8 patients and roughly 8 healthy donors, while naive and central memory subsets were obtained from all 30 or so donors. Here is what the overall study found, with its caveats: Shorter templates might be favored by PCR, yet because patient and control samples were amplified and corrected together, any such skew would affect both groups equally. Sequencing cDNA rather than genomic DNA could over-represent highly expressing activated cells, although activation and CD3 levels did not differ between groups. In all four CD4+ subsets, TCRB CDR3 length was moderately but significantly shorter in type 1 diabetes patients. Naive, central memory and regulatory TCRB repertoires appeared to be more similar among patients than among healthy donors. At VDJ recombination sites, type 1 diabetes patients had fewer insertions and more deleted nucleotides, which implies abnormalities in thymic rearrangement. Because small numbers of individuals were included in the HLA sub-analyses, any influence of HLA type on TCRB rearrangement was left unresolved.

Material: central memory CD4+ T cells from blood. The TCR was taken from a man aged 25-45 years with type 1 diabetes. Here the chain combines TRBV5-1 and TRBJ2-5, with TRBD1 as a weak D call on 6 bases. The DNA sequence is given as TGCGCCAGCAGCTTAACAGGGCCCAGGTCCCAGTACTTC. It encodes CASSLTGPRSQYF.